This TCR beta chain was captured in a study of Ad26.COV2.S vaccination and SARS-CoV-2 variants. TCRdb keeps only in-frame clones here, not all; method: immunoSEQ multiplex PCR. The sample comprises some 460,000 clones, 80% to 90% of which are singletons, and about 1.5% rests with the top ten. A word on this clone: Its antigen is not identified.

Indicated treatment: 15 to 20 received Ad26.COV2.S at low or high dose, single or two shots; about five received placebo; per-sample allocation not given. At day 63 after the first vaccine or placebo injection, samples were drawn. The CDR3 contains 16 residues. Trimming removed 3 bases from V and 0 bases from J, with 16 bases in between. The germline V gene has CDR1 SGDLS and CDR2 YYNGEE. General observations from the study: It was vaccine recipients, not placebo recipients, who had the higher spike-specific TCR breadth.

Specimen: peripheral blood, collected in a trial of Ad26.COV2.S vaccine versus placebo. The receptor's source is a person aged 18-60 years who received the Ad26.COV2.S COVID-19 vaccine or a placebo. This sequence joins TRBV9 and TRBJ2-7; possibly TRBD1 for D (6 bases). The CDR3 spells CASSGEQGSDSYEQYF. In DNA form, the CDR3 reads TGTGCCAGCAGCGGAGAACAGGGTTCGGACTCCTACGAGCAGTACTTC.